The 4 T cell receptor beta chains below come from one sample, sequenced in a study of T cells in Graves' hyperthyroidism and ophthalmopathy. Template material for amplifying TCR beta CDR3 regions consisted of RNA transcripts. HTBI primers were employed in a first-round RT-PCR of the TCR CDR3. TCRdb re-called the multiplex PCR reads with MiXCR, one entry per CDR3 protein. The table records more than 300,000 distinct CDR3 sequences, approximately 13% of them present only once. The specimen was blood. The source of these receptors is a young woman with Graves' hyperthyroidism.

The chain has TRBV5-5 and TRBJ1-4, with 11 bases aligning to TRBD1. This CDR3 is 15 amino acids long. Per the germline V gene, CDR1 is SGHKS and CDR2 is YYEKEE (reference sequence). Trimming at V came to 7 bases and at J to 8 bases, leaving 10 bases not matched to a gene. The CDR3 coding sequence is TGTGCCAGCCGGCCTGGGGGACAGGGGGGGGAAAAACTGTTTTTT. Translating it yields CASRPGGQGGEKLFF.

This clonotype was seen more than once but under ten times. The V and J genes are TRBV7-3 and TRBJ2-2; D perhaps matches TRBD2 (7 bases). The CDR3 contains 17 residues. CDR1 and CDR2 from the germline V gene are SGHTA and FQGTGA. V shed 5 bases and J shed 1 base, with 17 bases lying between them. The CDR3 region has the DNA TGTGCCAGCAGCCCATTTGGGGGGGCGATGAACACCGGGGAGCTGTTTTTT. This codes for CASSPFGGAMNTGELFF.

The rearrangement joins TRBV7-3 to TRBJ2-2, with D perhaps given as TRBD1 or TRBD2 (5 bases each). This CDR3 region has 14 residues. Germline V gene sequence: CDR1 SGHTA, CDR2 FQGTGA. Trimming cost V 8 bases and J 0 bases, with 10 bases left between them. CDR3 loop: CASGTGSNTGELFF. The CDR3 DNA sequence: TGTGCCAGCGGGACGGGATCGAACACCGGGGAGCTGTTTTTT.

There are many counts of this clonotype. The chain carries TRBV11-3 and TRBJ2-2; tentative D call: TRBD1 (6 bases). Germline values: CDR1 SGHNT, CDR2 YENEEA. V shed 4 bases and J shed 5 bases, with 14 bases lying between them. This CDR3 comprises 15 residues. CDR3 DNA sequence: TGTGCCAGCAGCTCCAGCAGGGGTGGGACCGGGGAGCTGTTTTTT. It is translated as CASSSSRGGTGELFF.